This passage covers 17 T cell receptor beta chains from one sample sequenced in a study of blood T cell repertoires in COVID-19. Only in-frame clones appear in the TCRdb table, and some are missing; sequencing was by immunoSEQ multiplex PCR. The table has some 370,000 clones, about 90% seen once; the top ten hold 6.5%. Sequencing input: peripheral blood. These TCRs come from a man between 18 and 29 years old with active or convalescent COVID-19.

The chain combines TRBV18 with TRBJ1-4, with a possible D match to TRBD1 (6 bases). This CDR3 comprises 15 residues. The germline gives CDR1 KGHSH, CDR2 LQKENI. The ends were cut back, 3 bases at V and 0 bases at J, with 8 bases in the middle. The CDR3: CASSPGTSTNEKLFF. DNA of the CDR3: TGTGCCAGCTCACCGGGGACATCAACTAATGAAAAACTGTTTTTT.

This clone is a singleton in its sample. The rearrangement links TRBV5-1 to TRBJ1-5; 9 bases are shared with TRBD1. Looked up from germline, CDR1 is SGHRS and CDR2 is YFSETQ. CDR3 length: 14 residues. Trimming removed 4 bases from V and 6 bases from J; junction bases left unmatched: 5. The DNA for the CDR3 is TGCGCCAGCAGCACGGGACAGGGAGGTCAGCCCCAGCATTTT. Its translation: CASSTGQGGQPQHF.

The chain recombines TRBV9 with TRBJ1-1; D ambiguous. The germline gives CDR1 SGDLS, CDR2 YYNGEE. The CDR3 spans 13 residues. The ends were cut back, 1 base at V and 5 bases at J, with 9 bases in the middle. The CDR3 loop is CASSVRGATEAFF. The CDR3 DNA sequence: TGTGCCAGCAGCGTACGGGGTGCGACTGAAGCTTTCTTT. The full variable domain, with the rest looked up from reference TRBV9 and TRBJ1-1, is DSGVTQTPKHLITATGQRVTLRCSPRSGDLSVYWYQQSLDQGLQFLIQYYNGEERAKGNILERFSAQQFPDLHSELNLSSLELGDSALYFCASSVRGATEAFFGQGTRLTVV.

This chain connects TRBV6-5 to TRBJ1-5; 11 bases are shared with TRBD1. The CDR3 totals 14 residues. Germline assignment: CDR1 MNHEY and CDR2 SVGAGI. J gave up 7 bases and V 2 bases, and 1 base lay outside the gene matches. DNA for the CDR3: TGTGCCAGCAGTTACGGGACAGGGGGGCAGCCCCAGCATTTT. Its protein is CASSYGTGGQPQHF.

V and J are TRBV7-3 and TRBJ1-4, with unresolved D. Per germline, CDR1 SGHTA and CDR2 FQGTGA. The CDR3 sequence is 14 residues long. Between the trimmed V and J ends, which lost 4 bases and 2 bases, there was a span of 8 bases. CDR3 DNA sequence: TGTGCCAGCAGCTGGGAGGAGACTAATGAAAAACTGTTTTTT. This gives the protein CASSWEETNEKLFF.

The rearrangement uses TRBV14 and TRBJ1-1, with no clear D. Germline CDR1 is SGHDN and CDR2 is FVKESK. Trimming took off 4 bases at V and 1 base at J, with 10 bases between the two ends. The length of the CDR3 is 14 residues. The CDR3 DNA reads as TGTGCCAGCAGCCTATTGGGCCAGAACACTGAAGCTTTCTTT. It specifies CASSLLGQNTEAFF.

V is TRBV24-1 and J is TRBJ1-1; 12 bases line up with TRBD1. The CDR3 spans 15 residues. The trim removed 4 bases at V and 4 bases at J, leaving 3 bases unmatched. Germline V CDR1 and CDR2: KGHDR, SFDVKD. The CDR3 loop reads CATSEGGQGATEAFF. CDR3 nucleotides: TGTGCCACCAGTGAGGGGGGACAGGGGGCCACTGAAGCTTTCTTT.

The V and J genes are TRBV2 and TRBJ2-7, with D possibly TRBD1 on 6 matching bases. The CDR3 totals 17 residues. V gave up 1 base and J gave up 4 bases, with 20 bases separating them. Germline V lookup: CDR1 SNHLY, CDR2 FYNNEI. The CDR3 nucleotides are TGTGCCAGCAGTGAAGGAGGACAGTCATGGGCATCATACGAGCAGTACTTC. Translated: CASSEGGQSWASYEQYF.

The V and J genes are TRBV4-3 and TRBJ2-7; possible D gene TRBD1, 6 bases. The CDR3 has 15 amino acids. From germline, CDR1 is LGHNA and CDR2 YSLEER. Trimming removed 0 bases from V and 3 bases from J, with 12 bases in between. As DNA, the CDR3 is TGCGCCAGCAGCCAAGAACCCGGACAGAACTACGAGCAGTACTTC. It specifies CASSQEPGQNYEQYF.

The J gene is TRBJ2-3, the V gene TRBV27, with D possibly TRBD2 on 6 matching bases. The V gene lost 5 bases and the J gene lost 1 base, with 22 bases spanning the gap. The CDR3 has 18 amino acids. Germline-derived CDR1 and CDR2 are MNHEY and SMNVEV (reference sequence). The CDR3 sequence is CASSPMWGLAEGTDTQYF. CDR3 bases: TGTGCCAGCAGTCCCATGTGGGGACTCGCCGAGGGCACAGATACGCAGTATTTT.

The V gene is TRBV6-2 or TRBV6-3, the J gene TRBJ1-1, with 8 positions matching TRBD1. V shed 4 bases, J shed 2 bases, and the junction held 6 bases outside the gene matches. Germline loops: CDR1 MNHEY, CDR2 SVGEGT. There are 15 residues in the CDR3. The CDR3 is CASSFGRGRNTEAFF. CDR3 sequence (DNA): TGTGCCAGCAGTTTCGGCAGGGGGCGAAACACTGAAGCTTTCTTT.

This clone showed up just a few times. The V and J genes are TRBV19 and TRBJ1-1; D gene uncertain. This CDR3 spans 11 amino acids. Trimming cost V 1 base and J 10 bases, with 7 bases left between them. CDR1 is LNHDA and CDR2 is SQIVND in the germline V gene (reference sequence). The CDR3: CASSIGGRAFF. Written as DNA, the CDR3 is TGTGCCAGTAGTATAGGAGGTAGAGCTTTCTTT.

The rearrangement joins TRBV6-1 to TRBJ2-1, with TRBD1 matching 8 bases. The germline CDR1 and CDR2 sequences are MNHNS and SASEGT. The length of the CDR3 is 16 residues. The V gene end was trimmed by 3 bases and the J gene end by 4 bases; junction bases not matched to a gene: 8. This CDR3 is CASSDKGQGRYNEQFF. CDR3 DNA sequence: TGTGCCAGCAGTGACAAAGGACAGGGTCGATACAATGAGCAGTTCTTC.

V and J are TRBV3-1 (or the pseudogene TRBV3-2) and TRBJ2-7, with D possibly matching TRBD1 (6 bases). Trimming shortened V by 2 bases and J by 6 bases, and 8 bases separated the two germline ends. The germline V gene encodes CDR1 LGHDT and CDR2 YNNKEL (reference sequence). The CDR3 is 12 amino acids. CDR3 nucleotide sequence: TGTGCCAGCAGCCAACAGGGGTTCGAGCAGTACTTC. Its translation is CASSQQGFEQYF.

This clone was counted between two and nine times. J is TRBJ2-1 and V is TRBV6-2 or TRBV6-3; the match to TRBD2 covers 8 bases. Germline assignment: CDR1 MNHEY and CDR2 SVGEGT. The CDR3 contains 14 residues. Trimming removed 5 bases from V and 6 bases from J; junction bases left unmatched: 6. The CDR3: CASSPRTSLNEQFF. The CDR3 nucleotides read TGTGCCAGCAGTCCCCGGACTAGCCTCAATGAGCAGTTCTTC.

This clone has just a few counts. The chain is built from TRBV2 and TRBJ2-5; the match to TRBD1 covers 7 bases. The CDR3 is 14 amino acids. In germline, CDR1 is SNHLY, CDR2 FYNNEI. V trimming: 4 bases; J trimming: 5 bases; junction bases outside the gene matches: 7. In DNA form, the CDR3 reads TGTGCCAGCAGTGTCAGGACAGGCGGGGAGACCCAGTACTTC. Amino acids: CASSVRTGGETQYF.

This clone was detected a few times. V and J are TRBV7-8 and TRBJ1-1; tentative D call: TRBD1 (6 bases). The germline V gene encodes CDR1 SGHVS and CDR2 FQNEAQ. The CDR3 loop spans 13 amino acids. V was shortened by 1 base and J by 3 bases, with 6 bases between the two germline ends. CDR3 DNA: TGTGCCAGCAGCTTAGACAGGGACACTGAAGCTTTCTTT. This gives the protein CASSLDRDTEAFF.